The entry below describes one TCR beta chain. Clones were read by immunoSEQ multiplex PCR, and TCRdb kept only the in-frame ones, dropping some. The sample includes over 300,000 clones, 90% of them seen just once. The CDR3 has 15 residues. CDR1 KGHSH and CDR2 LQKENI come from the germline V gene. V was clipped by 3 bases and J by 1 base; unmatched bases: 4. The data were obtained in a study of blood T cell repertoires in COVID-19. The wider study: Material from acute and convalescent COVID-19 was sourced from the United States, Italy and Spain. T cells, B-cell-depleted T cells, or PBMCs supplied cDNA or gDNA.

The chain uses TRBV18 and TRBJ1-1; 8 nucleotides line up with TRBD1. The sample was peripheral blood. The sequence was collected from a man younger than 35 with active or convalescent COVID-19. CDR3 bases: TGTGCCAGCTCACCCGCGGGACAGGCGAACACTGAAGCTTTCTTT. As protein: CASSPAGQANTEAFF.